Listed below are T cell receptor beta chains from one sample, sequenced in a study of early T cells in non-severe SARS-CoV-2 infection. MiXCR was run by TCRdb on the 5' RACE reads, yielding one entry per CDR3 protein. The sample includes 80,000 or so distinct CDR3 sequences, over 13% of them seen just once. The sample was whole blood. The receptors were gathered from an adult who was a healthcare worker with PCR-confirmed SARS-CoV-2 infection or an uninfected control (not recorded which). CDR3s include the opening cysteine and the closing phenylalanine or tryptophan. The order of the fields is CDR3 protein, CDR3 DNA, V gene, J gene, D gene, clone size. The D gene is left open where the match is weak. Expanded clones are given a class, and other clones once, few, many or no size at all.

CDR3 protein: CASTRTGYYGYTF; CDR3 DNA: TGTGCCAGCACCCGGACAGGCTACTATGGCTACACCTTC; V gene: TRBV3-1; J gene: TRBJ1-2; D gene: TRBD1; clone size: .
CDR3 protein: CASSNPGPRSISPLHF; CDR3 DNA: TGTGCCAGCAGCAACCCGGGACCCCGTTCGATCTCACCCCTCCACTTT; V gene: TRBV21-1; J gene: TRBJ1-6; D gene: .; clone size: many
CDR3 protein: CASSEVLPTQYF; CDR3 DNA: TGCGCCAGCAGTGAGGTGCTACCAACGCAGTATTTT; V gene: TRBV10-2; J gene: TRBJ2-3; D gene: .; clone size: few
CDR3 protein: CASSPGGPDEQFF; CDR3 DNA: TGTGCCAGCAGCCCGGGGGGGCCAGATGAGCAGTTCTTC; V gene: TRBV5-4; J gene: TRBJ2-1; D gene: TRBD2; clone size: .
CDR3 protein: CSVHVPGQDWVETQYF; CDR3 DNA: TGCAGCGTTCACGTCCCGGGACAGGACTGGGTAGAGACCCAGTACTTC; V gene: TRBV29-1; J gene: TRBJ2-5; D gene: TRBD1; clone size: .
CDR3 protein: CASSPTDRGRRSNQPQHF; CDR3 DNA: TGTGCCAGTAGTCCGACGGACAGGGGGAGAAGAAGCAATCAGCCCCAGCATTTT; V gene: TRBV19; J gene: TRBJ1-5; D gene: TRBD1; clone size: many
CDR3 protein: CASSHPGKRYTEAFF; CDR3 DNA: TGTGCCAGCAGCCATCCCGGTAAGAGGTACACTGAAGCTTTCTTT; V gene: TRBV3-1; J gene: TRBJ1-1; D gene: .; clone size: few
CDR3 protein: CASSLPISREAFF; CDR3 DNA: TGTGCCAGCAGTTTACCAATATCTCGTGAAGCTTTCTTT; V gene: TRBV28; J gene: TRBJ1-1; D gene: .; clone size: .
CDR3 protein: CASSGDGRANEKLFF; CDR3 DNA: TGTGCCAGCAGTGGTGACGGACGGGCTAATGAAAAACTGTTTTTT; V gene: TRBV2; J gene: TRBJ1-4; D gene: .; clone size: few
CDR3 protein: CASSLGTGATYSNQPQHF; CDR3 DNA: TGTGCCAGCAGTTTAGGGACAGGGGCGACTTATAGCAATCAGCCCCAGCATTTT; V gene: TRBV12-3/TRBV12-4; J gene: TRBJ1-5; D gene: TRBD1; clone size: .
CDR3 protein: CASSWPLAKNIQYF; CDR3 DNA: TGTGCCAGCAGTTGGCCCTTAGCCAAAAACATTCAGTACTTC; V gene: TRBV12-3/TRBV12-4; J gene: TRBJ2-4; D gene: .; clone size: few
CDR3 protein: CASSLYEQYF; CDR3 DNA: TGTGCCAGCAGCCTCTACGAGCAGTACTTC; V gene: TRBV6-1; J gene: TRBJ2-7; D gene: .; clone size: .
CDR3 protein: CASSRGGGGASNGYTF; CDR3 DNA: TGTGCCAGCTCACGAGGCGGAGGGGGGGCGTCGAATGGCTACACCTTC; V gene: TRBV18; J gene: TRBJ1-2; D gene: .; clone size: many
CDR3 protein: CASSLGGGDSYEQYF; CDR3 DNA: TGCGCCAGCAGCTTGGGAGGAGGGGATTCCTACGAGCAGTACTTC; V gene: TRBV5-1; J gene: TRBJ2-7; D gene: .; clone size: few
CDR3 protein: CASSGGLNEQFF; CDR3 DNA: TGCGCCAGCAGCGGGGGGTTAAATGAGCAGTTCTTC; V gene: TRBV5-1; J gene: TRBJ2-1; D gene: .; clone size: .
CDR3 protein: CASSEGQNSYNEQFF; CDR3 DNA: TGTGCCAGCAGTGAAGGCCAGAACTCCTACAATGAGCAGTTCTTC; V gene: TRBV2; J gene: TRBJ2-1; D gene: .; clone size: many
CDR3 protein: CASSPGGSAEQYF; CDR3 DNA: TGTGCCAGCTCACCCGGAGGAAGCGCCGAGCAGTACTTC; V gene: TRBV18; J gene: TRBJ2-7; D gene: .; clone size: .
CDR3 protein: CAATLAGDRNEQFF; CDR3 DNA: TGTGCCGCAACTCTAGCGGGGGATCGGAATGAGCAGTTCTTC; V gene: TRBV30; J gene: TRBJ2-1; D gene: TRBD2; clone size: medium-sized
CDR3 protein: CASSSGLAGETQYF; CDR3 DNA: TGTGCCAGCAGCTCGGGACTAGCTGGAGAGACCCAGTACTTC; V gene: TRBV7-3; J gene: TRBJ2-5; D gene: TRBD2; clone size: many
CDR3 protein: CSVVRLAGGRNDQFF; CDR3 DNA: TGCAGCGTTGTTCGACTAGCGGGAGGTCGGAATGATCAGTTCTTC; V gene: TRBV29-1; J gene: TRBJ2-1; D gene: TRBD2; clone size: .
CDR3 protein: CASSRTRGRIDEQFF; CDR3 DNA: TGTGCCAGCAGCAGGACCCGGGGTCGCATTGATGAGCAGTTCTTC; V gene: TRBV9; J gene: TRBJ2-1; D gene: .; clone size: .
CDR3 protein: CATNSRDNYEQYF; CDR3 DNA: TGTGCCACCAACTCCCGGGACAACTACGAGCAGTACTTC; V gene: TRBV15; J gene: TRBJ2-7; D gene: .; clone size: .
CDR3 protein: CASSYSGTLFF; CDR3 DNA: TGTGCCAGCAGTTACTCGGGGACCTTGTTCTTC; V gene: TRBV6-5; J gene: TRBJ2-1; D gene: .; clone size: .
CDR3 protein: CSASNAQSAAYEQYF; CDR3 DNA: TGCAGTGCTAGTAACGCCCAGTCGGCCGCCTACGAGCAGTACTTC; V gene: TRBV20-1; J gene: TRBJ2-7; D gene: .; clone size: many
CDR3 protein: CASSSLRGNNEQFF; CDR3 DNA: TGTGCCAGCAGCTCCCTTCGCGGGAACAATGAGCAGTTCTTC; V gene: TRBV11-2; J gene: TRBJ2-1; D gene: .; clone size: .
CDR3 protein: CSVGGPPTGELFF; CDR3 DNA: TGCAGCGTTGGAGGGCCACCCACCGGGGAGCTGTTTTTT; V gene: TRBV29-1; J gene: TRBJ2-2; D gene: .; clone size: .
CDR3 protein: CASSDSIGNEQFF; CDR3 DNA: TGTGCCAGCAGTGACTCGATAGGGAATGAGCAGTTCTTC; V gene: TRBV6-4; J gene: TRBJ2-1; D gene: .; clone size: .
CDR3 protein: CASSLVPRKDTQYF; CDR3 DNA: TGTGCCAGCAGCTTAGTCCCGAGGAAGGATACGCAGTATTTT; V gene: TRBV7-9; J gene: TRBJ2-3; D gene: .; clone size: many
CDR3 protein: CSVESNQPQHF; CDR3 DNA: TGCAGCGTTGAAAGCAATCAGCCCCAGCATTTT; V gene: TRBV29-1; J gene: TRBJ1-5; D gene: .; clone size: .
CDR3 protein: CSVGYTWTANEKLFF; CDR3 DNA: TGCAGCGTTGGGTACACGTGGACAGCTAATGAAAAACTGTTTTTT; V gene: TRBV29-1; J gene: TRBJ1-4; D gene: .; clone size: few
CDR3 protein: CASSQVGAGYEQYF; CDR3 DNA: TGCGCCAGCAGCCAAGTCGGTGCTGGATACGAGCAGTACTTC; V gene: TRBV4-1; J gene: TRBJ2-7; D gene: .; clone size: .
CDR3 protein: CASSTMTSGSTYNEQFF; CDR3 DNA: TGTGCCAGCAGCACAATGACTAGCGGGAGTACCTACAATGAGCAGTTCTTC; V gene: TRBV7-9; J gene: TRBJ2-1; D gene: TRBD2; clone size: many
CDR3 protein: CASSLDGSVSYEQYF; CDR3 DNA: TGTGCCAGCAGCTTAGATGGGAGCGTGTCGTACGAGCAGTACTTC; V gene: TRBV7-2; J gene: TRBJ2-7; D gene: .; clone size: few
CDR3 protein: CASSLPILSDVSTEQFF; CDR3 DNA: TGTGCCAGCAGCTTACCTATCCTTAGCGATGTAAGCACTGAGCAGTTCTTC; V gene: TRBV7-2; J gene: TRBJ2-1; D gene: .; clone size: .
CDR3 protein: CASSQAAAGRLLGTEAFF; CDR3 DNA: TGTGCCAGCAGCCAAGCGGCGGCAGGACGTCTTTTAGGAACTGAAGCTTTCTTT; V gene: TRBV4-2; J gene: TRBJ1-1; D gene: .; clone size: many
CDR3 protein: CASSYGSPPYEQYF; CDR3 DNA: TGTGCCAGCAGCTACGGATCGCCCCCCTACGAGCAGTACTTC; V gene: TRBV3-1; J gene: TRBJ2-7; D gene: .; clone size: .
CDR3 protein: CASDRAASGNTIYF; CDR3 DNA: TGTGCCAGCGACCGGGCCGCCTCTGGAAACACCATATATTTT; V gene: TRBV2; J gene: TRBJ1-3; D gene: .; clone size: many
CDR3 protein: CASSSNLAGNSPLHF; CDR3 DNA: TGTGCCAGCAGCTCAAACTTGGCGGGGAATTCACCCCTCCACTTT; V gene: TRBV7-9; J gene: TRBJ1-6; D gene: .; clone size: .
CDR3 protein: CASSLRGQGALGANVLTF; CDR3 DNA: TGTGCCAGCAGCTTGAGAGGACAGGGGGCGTTAGGGGCCAACGTCCTGACTTTC; V gene: TRBV11-2; J gene: TRBJ2-6; D gene: TRBD1; clone size: few
CDR3 protein: CASSDSGGEKHF; CDR3 DNA: TGTGCCAGCAGCGATTCGGGAGGGGAAAAACATTTC; V gene: TRBV9; J gene: TRBJ2-7; D gene: TRBD2; clone size: few
CDR3 protein: CASSFGGLMNTEAFF; CDR3 DNA: TGTGCCAGCAGCTTCGGGGGGCTCATGAACACTGAAGCTTTCTTT; V gene: TRBV5-4; J gene: TRBJ1-1; D gene: .; clone size: few
CDR3 protein: CAWQRTGGSYEQYF; CDR3 DNA: TGTGCCTGGCAGCGGACAGGCGGCTCCTACGAGCAGTACTTC; V gene: TRBV30; J gene: TRBJ2-7; D gene: TRBD1; clone size: few
CDR3 protein: CASSWAGAKDTQYF; CDR3 DNA: TGCGCCAGCAGCTGGGCGGGGGCAAAAGATACGCAGTATTTT; V gene: TRBV5-1; J gene: TRBJ2-3; D gene: .; clone size: few
CDR3 protein: CASRGEINTGELFF; CDR3 DNA: TGTGCCAGCAGGGGGGAAATCAACACCGGGGAGCTGTTTTTT; V gene: TRBV6-1; J gene: TRBJ2-2; D gene: .; clone size: few
CDR3 protein: CSVEHPGLAVYNEQFF; CDR3 DNA: TGCAGCGTTGAACACCCGGGACTAGCGGTTTACAATGAGCAGTTCTTC; V gene: TRBV29-1; J gene: TRBJ2-1; D gene: TRBD2; clone size: .
CDR3 protein: CASSFTGGPYEQYF; CDR3 DNA: TGCGCCAGCAGCTTTACAGGTGGGCCCTACGAGCAGTACTTC; V gene: TRBV5-1; J gene: TRBJ2-7; D gene: .; clone size: few
CDR3 protein: CASSHPGTGAAYEQYF; CDR3 DNA: TGCGCCAGCAGTCACCCCGGGACAGGGGCGGCCTACGAGCAGTACTTC; V gene: TRBV23-1; J gene: TRBJ2-7; D gene: TRBD1; clone size: few
CDR3 protein: CASSDPPRVNTEAFF; CDR3 DNA: TGTGCCAGCAGTGACCCCCCCCGGGTGAACACTGAAGCTTTCTTT; V gene: TRBV6-4; J gene: TRBJ1-1; D gene: .; clone size: .
CDR3 protein: CASSLGTGGYHEQFF; CDR3 DNA: TGTGCCAGCAGCTTGGGAACAGGGGGCTATCATGAGCAGTTCTTC; V gene: TRBV5-6; J gene: TRBJ2-1; D gene: TRBD1; clone size: many
CDR3 protein: CASLERGGLYEQYF; CDR3 DNA: TGTGCCAGTCTCGAGCGCGGGGGGCTGTACGAGCAGTACTTC; V gene: TRBV2; J gene: TRBJ2-7; D gene: TRBD2; clone size: .
CDR3 protein: CASSPSGGPDSPLHF; CDR3 DNA: TGTGCCAGCTCACCCTCAGGGGGTCCGGATTCACCCCTCCACTTT; V gene: TRBV18; J gene: TRBJ1-6; D gene: TRBD1; clone size: many
CDR3 protein: CASSRAGTGHSDTQYF; CDR3 DNA: TGCGCCAGCAGCCGAGCCGGGACAGGACATTCAGATACGCAGTATTTT; V gene: TRBV10-1; J gene: TRBJ2-3; D gene: TRBD1; clone size: many
CDR3 protein: CASSVRALPTLPSRGANVLTF; CDR3 DNA: TGTGCCAGCAGCGTTAGGGCCCTACCAACCCTACCGTCCCGTGGGGCCAACGTCCTGACTTTC; V gene: TRBV7-3; J gene: TRBJ2-6; D gene: .; clone size: few
CDR3 protein: CASSRGTSGYTNTQYF; CDR3 DNA: TGTGCCAGCAGCCGCGGGACTAGCGGGTACACAAATACGCAGTATTTT; V gene: TRBV2; J gene: TRBJ2-3; D gene: TRBD2; clone size: .
CDR3 protein: CASSRGSYNEQFF; CDR3 DNA: TGTGCCAGCAGTCGCGGGTCCTACAATGAGCAGTTCTTC; V gene: TRBV12-3/TRBV12-4; J gene: TRBJ2-1; D gene: .; clone size: many
CDR3 protein: CASSPHSGSSNTQYF; CDR3 DNA: TGTGCCAGCAGCCCGCACAGCGGGAGTAGCAATACGCAGTATTTT; V gene: TRBV9; J gene: TRBJ2-3; D gene: TRBD2; clone size: .
CDR3 protein: CARRGITGELFF; CDR3 DNA: TGTGCCAGACGGGGTATCACCGGGGAGCTGTTTTTT; V gene: TRBV2; J gene: TRBJ2-2; D gene: .; clone size: many